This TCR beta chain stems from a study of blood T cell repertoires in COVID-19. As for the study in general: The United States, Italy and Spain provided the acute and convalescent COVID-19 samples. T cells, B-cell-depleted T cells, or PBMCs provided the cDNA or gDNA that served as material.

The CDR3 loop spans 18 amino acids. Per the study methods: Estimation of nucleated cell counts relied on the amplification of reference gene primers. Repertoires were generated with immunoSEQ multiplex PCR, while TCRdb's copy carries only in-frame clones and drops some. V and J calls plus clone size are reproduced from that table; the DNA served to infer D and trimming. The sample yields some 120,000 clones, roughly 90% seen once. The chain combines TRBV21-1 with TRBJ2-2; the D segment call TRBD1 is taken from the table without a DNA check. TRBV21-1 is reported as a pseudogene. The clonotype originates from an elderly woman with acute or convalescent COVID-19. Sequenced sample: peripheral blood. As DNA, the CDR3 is TGTGCCAGCAGCAAAGTAACAGAGATCCCCGCGAACACCGGGGAGCTGTTTTTT. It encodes CASSKVTEIPANTGELFF.